This T cell receptor beta chain was identified during a study of blood T cell repertoires in COVID-19. Whole-study context: There were acute and convalescent COVID-19 samples, and they came from the United States, Italy and Spain. PBMCs, B-cell-depleted T cells, or T cells provided the cDNA or gDNA that made up the material.

Original processing methods: Scientists estimated how many nucleated cells there were by amplifying reference gene primers. Only in-frame clones appear in the TCRdb table, and some are missing; sequencing was by immunoSEQ multiplex PCR. The DNA gave D and trimming, while V, J and clone size come from that table. The sample includes about 19,000 clones, approximately 88% of them seen just once. The CDR3 runs 17 residues. The germline V gene has CDR1 SGHDN and CDR2 FVKESK. Trimming took off 1 base at V and 4 bases at J, with 17 bases between the two ends. The chain combines TRBV14 with TRBJ1-3; D not certain. The specimen was peripheral blood. The source of this sequence is a human donor in a cohort sampled during active COVID-19. CDR3 sequence reads: CASSQVLLIGSGNTIYF. CDR3 sequence (DNA): TGTGCCAGCAGCCAAGTTCTCTTGATTGGCTCGGGAAACACCATATATTTT. The whole variable domain, filled in from reference TRBV14 and TRBJ1-3, reads EAGVTQFPSHSVIEKGQTVTLRCDPISGHDNLYWYRRVMGKEIKFLLHFVKESKQDESGMPNNRFLAERTGGTYSTLKVQPAELEDSGVYFCASSQVLLIGSGNTIYFGEGSWLTVV.